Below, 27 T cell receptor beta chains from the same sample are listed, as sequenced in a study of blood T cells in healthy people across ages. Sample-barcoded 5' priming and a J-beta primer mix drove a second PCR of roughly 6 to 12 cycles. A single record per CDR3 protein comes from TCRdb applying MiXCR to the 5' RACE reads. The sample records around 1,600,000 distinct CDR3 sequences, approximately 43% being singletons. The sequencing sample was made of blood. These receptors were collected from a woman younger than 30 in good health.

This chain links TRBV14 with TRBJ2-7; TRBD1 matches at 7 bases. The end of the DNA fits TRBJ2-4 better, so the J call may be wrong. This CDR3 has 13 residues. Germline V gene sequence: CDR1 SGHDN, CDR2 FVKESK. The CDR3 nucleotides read TGTGCCAGCAGCCACCTACAGGGGCGCATTCAGTACTTC. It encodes CASSHLQGRIQYF.

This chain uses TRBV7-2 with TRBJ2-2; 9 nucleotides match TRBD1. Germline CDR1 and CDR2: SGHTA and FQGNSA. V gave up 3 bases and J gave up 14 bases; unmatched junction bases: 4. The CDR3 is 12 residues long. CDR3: CASSFGGQGLFF. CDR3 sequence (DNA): TGTGCCAGCAGCTTTGGGGGACAGGGTCTGTTTTTT.

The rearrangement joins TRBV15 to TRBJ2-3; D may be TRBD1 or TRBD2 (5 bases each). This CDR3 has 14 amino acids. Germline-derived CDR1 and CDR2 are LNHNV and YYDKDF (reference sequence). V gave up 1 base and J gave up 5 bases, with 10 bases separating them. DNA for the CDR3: TGTGCCACCAGCAGAGGGGGGTCGGGAGATACGCAGTATTTT. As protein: CATSRGGSGDTQYF.

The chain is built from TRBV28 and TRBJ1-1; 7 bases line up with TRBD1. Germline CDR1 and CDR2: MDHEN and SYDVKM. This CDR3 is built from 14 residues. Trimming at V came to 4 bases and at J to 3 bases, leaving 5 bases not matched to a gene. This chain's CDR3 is CASSSRGGYTEAFF. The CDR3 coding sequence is TGTGCCAGCAGTTCTAGAGGGGGCTACACTGAAGCTTTCTTT.

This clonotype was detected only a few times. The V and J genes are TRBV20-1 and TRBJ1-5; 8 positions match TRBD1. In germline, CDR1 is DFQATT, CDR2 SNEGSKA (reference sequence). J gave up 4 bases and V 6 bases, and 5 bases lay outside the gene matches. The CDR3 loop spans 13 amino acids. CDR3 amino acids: CSAGTGSNQPQHF. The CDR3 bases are TGCAGTGCAGGGACAGGTTCAAATCAGCCCCAGCATTTT.

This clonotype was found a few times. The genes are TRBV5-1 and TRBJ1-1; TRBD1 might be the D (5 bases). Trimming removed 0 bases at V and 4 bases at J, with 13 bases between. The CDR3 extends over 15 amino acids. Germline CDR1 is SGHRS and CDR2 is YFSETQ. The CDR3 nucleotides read TGCGCCAGCAGCTTGGAGGGCCCGAGGGGCACTGAAGCTTTCTTT. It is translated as CASSLEGPRGTEAFF.

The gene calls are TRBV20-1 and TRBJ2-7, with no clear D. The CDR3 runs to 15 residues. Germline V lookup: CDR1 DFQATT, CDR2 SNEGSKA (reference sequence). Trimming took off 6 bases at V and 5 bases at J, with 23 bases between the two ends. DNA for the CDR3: TGCAGTGCGGGATCGGGCCTCACAAGAAGGAACGAGCAGTACTTC. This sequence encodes CSAGSGLTRRNEQYF.

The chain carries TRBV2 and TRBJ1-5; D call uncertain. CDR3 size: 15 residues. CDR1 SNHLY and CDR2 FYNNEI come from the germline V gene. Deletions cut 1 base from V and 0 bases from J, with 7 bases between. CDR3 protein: CASSEVSYSNQPQHF. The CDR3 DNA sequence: TGTGCCAGCAGTGAAGTCAGTTATAGCAATCAGCCCCAGCATTTT.

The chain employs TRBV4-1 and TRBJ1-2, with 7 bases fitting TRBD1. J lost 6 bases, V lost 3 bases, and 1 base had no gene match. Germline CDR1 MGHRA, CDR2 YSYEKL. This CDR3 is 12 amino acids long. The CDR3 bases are TGCGCCAGCAGCCATCAGGGGGATGGCTACACCTTC. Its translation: CASSHQGDGYTF.

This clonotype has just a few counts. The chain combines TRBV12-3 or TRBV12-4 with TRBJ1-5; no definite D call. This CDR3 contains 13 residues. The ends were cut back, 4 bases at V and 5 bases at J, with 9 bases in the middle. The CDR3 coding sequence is TGTGCCAGCAGTTCGGAAGTATATCAGCCCCAGCATTTT. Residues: CASSSEVYQPQHF.

CDR3: CASSQEQVGGVQYF. In nucleotides, the CDR3 is TGTGCCAGCAGCCAAGAACAAGTCGGAGGCGTGCAGTACTTC. The chain has TRBV14 and TRBJ2-5, with D perhaps matching TRBD2 (5 bases). The germline V gene encodes CDR1 SGHDN and CDR2 FVKESK. This CDR3 has 14 residues. V gave up 0 bases and J gave up 11 bases, with 16 bases separating them.

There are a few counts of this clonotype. CDR3 sequence reads: CASSKLAASTDTQYF. The CDR3 DNA reads TGTGCCAGCAGCAAACTAGCGGCAAGCACAGATACGCAGTATTTT. The chain has TRBV7-6 and TRBJ2-3; the match to TRBD2 covers 8 bases. The CDR3 extends over 15 amino acids. With V trimmed by 5 bases and J by 0 bases, 4 bases remained unmatched. Germline-derived CDR1 and CDR2 are SGHVS and FNYEAQ.

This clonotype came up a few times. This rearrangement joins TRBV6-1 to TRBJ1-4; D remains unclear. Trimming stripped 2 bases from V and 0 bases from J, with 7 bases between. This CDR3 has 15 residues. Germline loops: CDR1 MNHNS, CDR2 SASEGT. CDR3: CASSESWATNEKLFF. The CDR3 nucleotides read TGTGCCAGCAGTGAAAGCTGGGCAACTAATGAAAAACTGTTTTTT.

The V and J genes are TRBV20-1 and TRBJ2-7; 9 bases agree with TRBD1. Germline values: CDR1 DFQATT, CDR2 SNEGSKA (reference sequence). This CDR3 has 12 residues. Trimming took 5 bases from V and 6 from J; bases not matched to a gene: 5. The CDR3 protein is CSADRGGSEQYF. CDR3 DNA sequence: TGCAGTGCTGACAGGGGGGGTAGCGAGCAGTACTTC.

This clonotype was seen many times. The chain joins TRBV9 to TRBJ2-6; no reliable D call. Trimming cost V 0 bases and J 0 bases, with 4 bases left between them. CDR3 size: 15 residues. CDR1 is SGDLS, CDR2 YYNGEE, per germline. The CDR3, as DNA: TGTGCCAGCAGCGTAGTTGGCTCTGGGGCCAACGTCCTGACTTTC. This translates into CASSVVGSGANVLTF.

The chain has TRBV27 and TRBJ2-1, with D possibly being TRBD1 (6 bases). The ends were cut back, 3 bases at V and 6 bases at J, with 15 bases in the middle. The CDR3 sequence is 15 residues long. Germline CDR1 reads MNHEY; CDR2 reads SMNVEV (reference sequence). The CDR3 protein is CASSFVQGWGNEQFF. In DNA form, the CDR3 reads TGTGCCAGCAGTTTCGTACAGGGATGGGGCAATGAGCAGTTCTTC.

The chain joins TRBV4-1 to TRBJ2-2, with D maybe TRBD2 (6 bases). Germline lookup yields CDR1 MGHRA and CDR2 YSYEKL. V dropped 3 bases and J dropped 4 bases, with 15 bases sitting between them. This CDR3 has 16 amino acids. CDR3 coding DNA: TGCGCCAGCAGCCAGCGCTGGGGGGATTTCACCGGGGAGCTGTTTTTT. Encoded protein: CASSQRWGDFTGELFF.

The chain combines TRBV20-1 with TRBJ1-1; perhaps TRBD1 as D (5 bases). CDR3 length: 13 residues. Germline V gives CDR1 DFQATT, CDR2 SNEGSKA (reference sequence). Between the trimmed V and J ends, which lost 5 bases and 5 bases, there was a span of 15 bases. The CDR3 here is CSAALRGRTEAFF. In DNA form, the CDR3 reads TGCAGTGCTGCTCTTAGGGGAAGAACTGAAGCTTTCTTT.

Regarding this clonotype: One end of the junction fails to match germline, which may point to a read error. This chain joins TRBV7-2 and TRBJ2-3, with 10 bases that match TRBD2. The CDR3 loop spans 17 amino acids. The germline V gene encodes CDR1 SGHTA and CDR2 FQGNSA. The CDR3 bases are TGTGCCAACAGCTCGGGATATCTAGCGGGGGTCACAGATACGCAGTATTTT. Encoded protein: CANSSGYLAGVTDTQYF.

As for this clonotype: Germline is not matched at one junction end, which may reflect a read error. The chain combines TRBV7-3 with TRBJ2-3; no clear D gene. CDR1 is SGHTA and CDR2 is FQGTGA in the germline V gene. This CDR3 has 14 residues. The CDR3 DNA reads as TGTGCCAGCAGCGTAACCCCGAGCACAGATACGCAGTATTTT. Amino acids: CASSVTPSTDTQYF.

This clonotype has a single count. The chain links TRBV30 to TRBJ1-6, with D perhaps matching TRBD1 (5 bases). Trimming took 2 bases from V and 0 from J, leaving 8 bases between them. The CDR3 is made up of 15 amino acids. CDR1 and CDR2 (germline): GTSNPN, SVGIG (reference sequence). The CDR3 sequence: CAWSQGGSYNSPLHF. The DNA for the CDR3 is TGTGCCTGGAGTCAGGGAGGCTCCTATAATTCACCCCTCCACTTT.

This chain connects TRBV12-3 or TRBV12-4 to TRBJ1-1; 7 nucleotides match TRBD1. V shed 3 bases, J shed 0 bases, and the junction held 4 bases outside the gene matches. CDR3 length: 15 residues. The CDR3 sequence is CASSLGQTLNTEAFF. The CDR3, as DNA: TGTGCCAGCAGTTTGGGACAGACCCTGAACACTGAAGCTTTCTTT.

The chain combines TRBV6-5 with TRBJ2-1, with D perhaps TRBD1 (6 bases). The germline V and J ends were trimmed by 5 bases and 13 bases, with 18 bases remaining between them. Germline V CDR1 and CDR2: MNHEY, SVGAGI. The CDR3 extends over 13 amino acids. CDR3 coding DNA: TGTGCCAGCAGTAACCGGGACACTGAGACCCAGTTCTTC. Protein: CASSNRDTETQFF.

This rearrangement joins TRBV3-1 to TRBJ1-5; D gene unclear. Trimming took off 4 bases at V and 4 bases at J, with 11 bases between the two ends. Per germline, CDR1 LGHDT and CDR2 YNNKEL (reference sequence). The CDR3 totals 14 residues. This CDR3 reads CASSPRTVNQPQHF. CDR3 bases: TGTGCCAGCAGCCCCCGGACCGTTAATCAGCCCCAGCATTTT.

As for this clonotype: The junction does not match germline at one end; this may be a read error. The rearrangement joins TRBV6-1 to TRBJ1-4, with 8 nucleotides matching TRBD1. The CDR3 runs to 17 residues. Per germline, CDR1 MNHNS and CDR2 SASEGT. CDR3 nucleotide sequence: TGTGCCAGCAGTGAAGCGCAGGGTTACAGGGGGAATGAAGAACTGTTTTTT. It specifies CASSEAQGYRGNEELFF.

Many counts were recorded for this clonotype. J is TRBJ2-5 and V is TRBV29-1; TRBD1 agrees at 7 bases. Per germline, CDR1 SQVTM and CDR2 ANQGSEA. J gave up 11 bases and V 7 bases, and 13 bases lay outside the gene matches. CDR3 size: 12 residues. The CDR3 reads CSAGDSLREQYF. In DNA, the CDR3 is TGCAGCGCCGGGGACAGCCTGAGGGAGCAGTACTTC.

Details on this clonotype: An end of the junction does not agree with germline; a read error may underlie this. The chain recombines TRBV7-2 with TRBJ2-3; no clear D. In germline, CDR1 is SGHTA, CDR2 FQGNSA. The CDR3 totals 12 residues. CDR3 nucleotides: TGTGTCAGCAGCTTAAAGGCAGATACGCAGTATTTT. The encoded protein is CVSSLKADTQYF.